The 18 T cell receptor beta chains in this list originate from one sample, sequenced in a study of technical replicates of blood from a few donors. The data were produced by immunoSEQ multiplex PCR, yet TCRdb's version contains in-frame clones alone and is incomplete. The sample shows some 87,000 clones, approximately 93% of them seen only once. The source material was T cells isolated from PBMCs. These receptors originate from a human donor in good health.

The chain links TRBV19 to TRBJ2-3; D might be TRBD2 (7 bases). Germline-derived CDR1 and CDR2 are LNHDA and SQIVND (reference sequence). V lost 7 bases and J lost 3, with 17 bases in between. This CDR3 region has 15 residues. The CDR3 protein is CASNRGGTVTDTQYF. DNA of the CDR3: TGTGCCAGTAATAGGGGGGGAACGGTAACAGATACGCAGTATTTT.

V is TRBV29-1 and J is TRBJ2-5; 8 bases are shared with TRBD1. The CDR3 covers 17 residues. V was pared by 7 bases and J by 5 bases, with 21 bases of the junction left unmatched. The germline V gene encodes CDR1 SQVTM and CDR2 ANQGSEA. The chain's CDR3 is CSAPAWGMQGAWETQYF. DNA of the CDR3: TGCAGCGCTCCTGCGTGGGGGATGCAGGGGGCTTGGGAGACCCAGTACTTC.

The chain links TRBV9 to TRBJ1-2; possibly TRBD1 for D (5 bases). The V and J ends lost 2 bases and 7 bases respectively, with 15 bases between them. This CDR3 region has 14 residues. Per the germline V gene, CDR1 is SGDLS and CDR2 is YYNGEE. CDR3 in amino acids: CASSVGRGLGGYTF. CDR3 coding DNA: TGTGCCAGCAGCGTGGGACGGGGGTTAGGTGGCTACACCTTC.

The genes are TRBV6-1 and TRBJ2-7; D is unclear. The germline CDR1 and CDR2 sequences are MNHNS and SASEGT. V lost 2 bases, J lost 3 bases, and 11 bases lay in between. The CDR3 is 14 amino acids. CDR3 sequence reads: CASSEIRPHYEQYF. The CDR3 nucleotides read TGTGCCAGCAGTGAAATCAGGCCCCACTACGAGCAGTACTTC.

The chain carries TRBV9 and TRBJ2-7, with D perhaps TRBD1 (5 bases). The V end was cut by 3 bases, the J end by 0 bases, with 10 bases between. Germline V gene sequence: CDR1 SGDLS, CDR2 YYNGEE. This CDR3 region has 14 residues. CDR3 amino acids: CASSGNRNSYEQYF. The CDR3 coding sequence is TGTGCCAGCAGCGGTAACAGGAACTCCTACGAGCAGTACTTC.

The gene calls are TRBV10-3 and TRBJ1-6; D unresolved. Germline V gene data show CDR1 as ENHRY and CDR2 as SYGVKD. V was trimmed by 7 bases and J by 6 bases, leaving 7 bases between them. The CDR3 is 12 amino acids. CDR3 nucleotide sequence: TGTGCCATCACGGAGGGTAATTCACCCCTCCACTTT. Its translation: CAITEGNSPLHF.

The chain joins TRBV7-3 to TRBJ2-7; 7 bases are a match to TRBD2. The germline CDR1 and CDR2 sequences are SGHTA and FQGTGA. Unmatched junction bases numbered 4, after V lost 0 bases and J lost 5 bases. The CDR3 has 14 amino acids. CDR3 nucleotide sequence: TGTGCCAGCAGCTTAACCAGCGGGGAGGACGAGCAGTACTTC. Amino acid sequence: CASSLTSGEDEQYF.

This sequence joins TRBV30 and TRBJ1-5, with D tentatively TRBD1 (6 bases). The CDR3 totals 15 residues. Germline V CDR1 and CDR2: GTSNPN, SVGIG (reference sequence). Trimming removed 1 base at V and 3 bases at J, with 13 bases between. The CDR3 region has the DNA TGTGCCTGGAGTGAACTGACAGGACTCAATCAGCCCCAGCATTTT. Protein sequence: CAWSELTGLNQPQHF.

This chain uses TRBV27 with TRBJ2-2; D is perhaps TRBD1 (5 bases). With 3 bases removed from V and 4 bases from J, the gap between germline ends came to 12 bases. The CDR3 is made up of 15 amino acids. CDR1 MNHEY and CDR2 SMNVEV come from the germline V gene (reference sequence). As DNA, the CDR3 is TGTGCCAGCAGTTTTAGGCAGGGCGGCACCGGGGAGCTGTTTTTT. It is translated as CASSFRQGGTGELFF.

The chain uses TRBV4-3 and TRBJ1-4; D is unresolved. This CDR3 spans 14 amino acids. V was pared by 3 bases and J by 1 base, with 6 bases between. Germline CDR1 reads LGHNA; CDR2 reads YSLEER. CDR3 loop: CASSHGVTNEKLFF. The CDR3 DNA reads TGCGCCAGCAGCCATGGAGTAACTAATGAAAAACTGTTTTTT.

The rearrangement links TRBV19 to TRBJ2-7, with 8 bases aligning to TRBD2. Germline CDR1 LNHDA, CDR2 SQIVND (reference sequence). This CDR3 is built from 15 residues. The trim removed 3 bases at V and 3 bases at J, leaving 7 bases unmatched. CDR3 in amino acids: CASSILHGRGYEQYF. The CDR3 nucleotides are TGTGCCAGTAGTATCCTCCACGGGAGGGGCTACGAGCAGTACTTC.

V usage is TRBV10-3 and J usage is TRBJ1-1, with a possible D match to TRBD1 (5 bases). The CDR3 has 14 residues. The ends were cut back, 6 bases at V and 5 bases at J, with 16 bases in the middle. Germline CDR1 ENHRY, CDR2 SYGVKD. The CDR3 region is CAIRGGLSQTEAFF. CDR3 nucleotides: TGTGCCATCAGGGGGGGACTGTCACAGACTGAAGCTTTCTTT.

The chain carries TRBV7-3 and TRBJ1-3; D is unclear. The length of the CDR3 is 17 residues. Germline V gene data show CDR1 as SGHTA and CDR2 as FQGTGA. The ends were cut back, 1 base at V and 10 bases at J, with 23 bases in the middle. CDR3 nucleotide sequence: TGTGCCAGCAGCTTAAGGGTACGATCGAGGAGGTCTAGGACCATATATTTT. This codes for CASSLRVRSRRSRTIYF.

The genes are TRBV6-5 and TRBJ1-2; the D gene is possibly TRBD1 (5 bases). The length of the CDR3 is 14 residues. CDR1 is MNHEY and CDR2 is SVGAGI in the germline V gene. Trimming stripped 4 bases from V and 4 bases from J, with 13 bases between. CDR3 amino acids: CASSSSGGIYGYTF. The CDR3 DNA is TGTGCCAGCAGTTCCTCTGGGGGGATCTATGGCTACACCTTC.

The CDR3 here is CASTQTGEPPYEQYF. The CDR3, as DNA: TGTGCCAGCACACAAACAGGGGAGCCACCCTACGAGCAGTACTTC. V is TRBV7-2 and J is TRBJ2-7; 7 bases line up with TRBD1. V dropped 7 bases and J dropped 2; count of bases not matched to a gene: 11. Germline V CDR1 and CDR2: SGHTA, FQGNSA. This CDR3 has 15 amino acids. The entire variable domain, with the rest obtained from reference TRBV7-2 and TRBJ2-7, is as follows: GAGVSQSPSNKVTEKGKDVELRCDPISGHTALYWYRQSLGQGLEFLIYFQGNSAPDKSGLPSDRFSAERTGGSVSTLTIQRTQQEDSAVYLCASTQTGEPPYEQYFGPGTRLTVT.

The CDR3 DNA reads TGTGCCAGCTCACCCGAGGAGGGAGATACGCAGTATTTT. It encodes CASSPEEGDTQYF. The V and J genes are TRBV18 and TRBJ2-3; D might be TRBD2 (6 bases). Germline CDR1 reads KGHSH; CDR2 reads LQKENI. V lost 3 bases and J 5 bases, leaving 9 bases between the germline ends. The CDR3 runs 13 residues.

The CDR3 is CASSLVPDTQYF. The CDR3 DNA reads TGTGCCAGCAGCTTAGTTCCGGATACGCAGTATTTT. The chain combines TRBV11-2 with TRBJ2-3; D gene ambiguous. This CDR3 has 12 amino acids. Trimming pared 1 base from V and 6 bases from J, leaving 5 bases between. Germline CDR1 reads SGHAT; CDR2 reads FQNNGV.

The chain has TRBV27 and TRBJ1-2; D is possibly TRBD1 (6 bases). The V gene lost 2 bases and the J gene lost 5 bases, with 15 bases spanning the gap. CDR1 is MNHEY, CDR2 SMNVEV, per germline (reference sequence). The CDR3 extends over 15 amino acids. The CDR3 DNA reads TGTGCCAGCAGTTTACTGGGGGCAGGAGGTTATGGCTACACCTTC. Amino acids: CASSLLGAGGYGYTF.